This T cell receptor beta chain appears in the sequencing data of a study of cytomegalovirus exposure and HLA in healthy donors. About the study: About 83 million unique TCRs from HLA-typed donors made up an early data release.

Study-level points and caveats: Data from an earlier analysis indicated that most TCR beta V segments were productive either about 87% or about 30% of the time.

V trimming: 7 bases; J trimming: 3 bases; junction bases outside the gene matches: 17. Germline V lookup: CDR1 SQVTM, CDR2 ANQGSEA. This CDR3 is 16 amino acids long. A word on this clone: Antigen: not known.

Vbeta (60) and Jbeta (13) primers were used in the PCR. Assay: immunoSEQ multiplex PCR; the TCRdb copy retains only in-frame clones and omits some. This sample has about 160,000 clones, with approximately 80% found just once. This TCR was recovered from a woman aged 30 to 39 in good health and CMV-seropositive. V is TRBV29-1 and J is TRBJ1-1; 7 bases agree with TRBD1. The material sequenced was PBMCs. The CDR3 DNA reads as TGCAGCGCATTCCCGGGACAGAAGTATGAAGACACTGAAGCTTTCTTT. Protein product: CSAFPGQKYEDTEAFF. The full variable domain, completed using reference TRBV29-1 and TRBJ1-1, is SAVISQKPSRDICQRGTSLTIQCQVDSQVTMMFWYRQQPGQSLTLIATANQGSEATYESGFVIDKFPISRPNLTFSTLTVSNMSPEDSSIYLCSAFPGQKYEDTEAFFGQGTRLTVV.